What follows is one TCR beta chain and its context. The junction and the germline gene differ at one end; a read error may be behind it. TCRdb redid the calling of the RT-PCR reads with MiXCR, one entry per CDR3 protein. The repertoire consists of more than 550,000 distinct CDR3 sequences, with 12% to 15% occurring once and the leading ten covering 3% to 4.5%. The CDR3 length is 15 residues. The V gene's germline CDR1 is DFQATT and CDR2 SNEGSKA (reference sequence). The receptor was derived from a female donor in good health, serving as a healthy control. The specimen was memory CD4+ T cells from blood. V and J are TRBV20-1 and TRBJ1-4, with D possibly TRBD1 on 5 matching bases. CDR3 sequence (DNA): TGCAGTGCCCCGTCCTTGGCAGGGTCCAATGGAAAACTGTTTTTT. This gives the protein CSAPSLAGSNGKLFF.